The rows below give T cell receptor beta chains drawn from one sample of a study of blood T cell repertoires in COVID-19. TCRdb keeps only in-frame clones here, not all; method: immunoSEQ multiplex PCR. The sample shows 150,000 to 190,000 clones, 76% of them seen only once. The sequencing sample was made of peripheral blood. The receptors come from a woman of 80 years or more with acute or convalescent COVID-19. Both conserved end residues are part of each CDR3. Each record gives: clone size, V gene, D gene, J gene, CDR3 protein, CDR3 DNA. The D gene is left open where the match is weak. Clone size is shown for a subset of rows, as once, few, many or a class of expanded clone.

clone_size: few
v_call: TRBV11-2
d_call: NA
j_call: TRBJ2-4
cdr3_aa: CASSFSGVGKNIQYF
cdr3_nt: TGTGCCAGCAGCTTTTCAGGGGTAGGCAAAAACATTCAGTACTTC

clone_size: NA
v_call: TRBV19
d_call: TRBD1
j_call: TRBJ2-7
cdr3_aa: CASSPGQSVYEQYF
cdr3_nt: TGTGCCAGTAGTCCGGGACAGTCGGTCTACGAGCAGTACTTC

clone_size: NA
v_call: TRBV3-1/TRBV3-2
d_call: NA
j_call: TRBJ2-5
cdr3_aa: CASSQRTANQETQYF
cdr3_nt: TGTGCCAGCAGCCAGAGGACAGCAAACCAAGAGACCCAGTACTTC

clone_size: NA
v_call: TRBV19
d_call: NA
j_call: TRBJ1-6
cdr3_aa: CASSISSIVDNNSPLHF
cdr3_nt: TGTGCCAGTAGTATTTCCTCGATAGTCGACAATAATTCACCCCTCCACTTT

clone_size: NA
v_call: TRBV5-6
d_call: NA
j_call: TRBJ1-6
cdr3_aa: CASSLQGSLGSPLHF
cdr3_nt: TGTGCCAGCAGCTTACAGGGTTCTTTGGGTTCACCCCTCCACTTT

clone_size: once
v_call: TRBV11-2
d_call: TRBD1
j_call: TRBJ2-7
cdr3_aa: CASSSRTGAPYEQYF
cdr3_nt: TGTGCCAGCAGCTCCCGGACAGGGGCGCCCTACGAGCAGTACTTC

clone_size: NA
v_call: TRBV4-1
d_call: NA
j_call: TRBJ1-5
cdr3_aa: CASSQDSSVSQPQHF
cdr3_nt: TGCGCCAGCAGCCAAGATAGTTCCGTTAGTCAGCCCCAGCATTTT

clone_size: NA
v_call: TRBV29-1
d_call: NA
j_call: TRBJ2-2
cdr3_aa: CSVRTVANTGELFF
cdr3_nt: TGCAGCGTTCGGACAGTCGCGAACACCGGGGAGCTGTTTTTT

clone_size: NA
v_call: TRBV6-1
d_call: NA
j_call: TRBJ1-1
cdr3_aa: CASSESGVNTEAFF
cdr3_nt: TGTGCCAGCAGTGAGTCAGGGGTGAACACTGAAGCTTTCTTT

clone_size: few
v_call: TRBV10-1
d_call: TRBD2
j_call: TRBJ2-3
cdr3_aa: CASSDILAGGPTDTQYF
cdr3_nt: TGCGCCAGCAGTGATATCCTAGCGGGAGGGCCCACAGATACGCAGTATTTT

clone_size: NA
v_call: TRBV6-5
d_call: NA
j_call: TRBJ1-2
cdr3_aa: CASRTRGGVGYTF
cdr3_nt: TGTGCCAGCAGGACCAGGGGTGGTGTTGGCTACACCTTC

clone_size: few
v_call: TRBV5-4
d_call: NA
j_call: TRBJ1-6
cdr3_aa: CASSSSTESSYNSPLHF
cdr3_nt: TGTGCCAGCAGCTCTTCCACCGAGAGCTCCTATAATTCACCCCTCCACTTT

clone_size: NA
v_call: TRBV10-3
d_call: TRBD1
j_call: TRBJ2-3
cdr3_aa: CAISVQTGGSTDTQYF
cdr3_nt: TGTGCCATCAGTGTACAAACAGGGGGTAGCACAGATACGCAGTATTTT

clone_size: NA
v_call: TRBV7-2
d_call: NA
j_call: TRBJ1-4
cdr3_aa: CASSLGGHGSEKLFF
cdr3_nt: TGTGCCAGCAGCTTAGGGGGACACGGAAGTGAAAAACTGTTTTTT

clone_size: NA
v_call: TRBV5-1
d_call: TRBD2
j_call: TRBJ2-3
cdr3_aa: CASSTTSSGSTDTQYF
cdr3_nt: TGCGCCAGCAGCACGACCTCTAGCGGGTCCACAGATACGCAGTATTTT

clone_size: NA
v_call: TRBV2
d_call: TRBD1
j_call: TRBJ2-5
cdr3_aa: CASSRDRETQYF
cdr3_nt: TGTGCCAGCAGCCGGGACAGGGAGACCCAGTACTTC

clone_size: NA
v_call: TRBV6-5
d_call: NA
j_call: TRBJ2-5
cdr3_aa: CASSYSGVETQYF
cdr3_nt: TGTGCCAGCAGTTACTCCGGGGTAGAGACCCAGTACTTC

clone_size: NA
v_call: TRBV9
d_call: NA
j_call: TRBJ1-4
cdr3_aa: CASSLAGLGGEKLFF
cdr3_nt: TGTGCCAGCAGCCTAGCAGGGCTGGGAGGGGAAAAACTGTTTTTT

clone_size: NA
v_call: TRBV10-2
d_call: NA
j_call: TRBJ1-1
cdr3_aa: CASRQLETFF
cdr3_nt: TGCGCCAGCCGACAGCTAGAGACTTTCTTT

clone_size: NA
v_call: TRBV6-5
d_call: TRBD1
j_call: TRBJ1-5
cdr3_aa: CASSPGQGAYQPQHF
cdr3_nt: TGTGCCAGCAGTCCGGGACAGGGGGCCTATCAGCCCCAGCATTTT

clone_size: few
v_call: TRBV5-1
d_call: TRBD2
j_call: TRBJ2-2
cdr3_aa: CASSLGSGTVELFF
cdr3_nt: TGCGCCAGCAGCTTAGGGAGCGGGACGGTGGAGCTGTTTTTT

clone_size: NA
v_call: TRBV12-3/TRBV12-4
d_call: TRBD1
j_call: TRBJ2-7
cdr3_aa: CASSPTGSYEQYF
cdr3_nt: TGTGCCAGCAGCCCGACAGGGTCCTACGAGCAGTACTTC

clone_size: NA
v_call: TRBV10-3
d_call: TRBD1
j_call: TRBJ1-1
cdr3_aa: CAISVEQGVNTEAFF
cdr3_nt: TGTGCCATCAGTGTGGAACAGGGGGTTAACACTGAAGCTTTCTTT

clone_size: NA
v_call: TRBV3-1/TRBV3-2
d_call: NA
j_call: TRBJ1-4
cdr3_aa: CASSQGSDNEKLFF
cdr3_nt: TGTGCCAGCAGCCAAGGCTCAGATAATGAAAAACTGTTTTTT

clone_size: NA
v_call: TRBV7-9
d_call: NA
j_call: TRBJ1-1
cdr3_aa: CASSLGGRGTEAFF
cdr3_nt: TGTGCCAGCAGCTTAGGGGGTAGGGGCACTGAAGCTTTCTTT

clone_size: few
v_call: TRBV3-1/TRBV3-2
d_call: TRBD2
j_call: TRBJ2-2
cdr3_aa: CASSYGTSGTTGELFF
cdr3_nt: TGTGCCAGCAGCTACGGGACTAGCGGAACCACCGGGGAGCTGTTTTTT

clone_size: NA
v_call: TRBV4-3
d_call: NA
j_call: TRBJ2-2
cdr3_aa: CASSQDVSVNTGELFF
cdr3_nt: TGCGCCAGCAGCCAAGATGTCAGTGTGAACACCGGGGAGCTGTTTTTT